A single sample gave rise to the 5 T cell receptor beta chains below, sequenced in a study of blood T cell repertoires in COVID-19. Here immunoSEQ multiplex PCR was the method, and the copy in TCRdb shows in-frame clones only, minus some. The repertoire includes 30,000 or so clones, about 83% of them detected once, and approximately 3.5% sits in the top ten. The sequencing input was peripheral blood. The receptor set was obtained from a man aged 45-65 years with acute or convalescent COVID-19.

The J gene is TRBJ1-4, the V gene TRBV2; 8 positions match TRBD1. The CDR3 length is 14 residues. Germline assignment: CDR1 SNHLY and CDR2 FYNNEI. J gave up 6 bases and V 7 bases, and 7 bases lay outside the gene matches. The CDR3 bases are TGTGCCAGCATTACGGACAGGGTTCATGAAAAACTGTTTTTT. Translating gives CASITDRVHEKLFF.

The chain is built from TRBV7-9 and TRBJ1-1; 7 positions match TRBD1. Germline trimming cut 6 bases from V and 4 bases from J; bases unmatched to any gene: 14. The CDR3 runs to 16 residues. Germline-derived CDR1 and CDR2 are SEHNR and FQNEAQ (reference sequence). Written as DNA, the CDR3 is TGTGCCAGCAGTTACCAAAAGGGGGCGCGGGGCACTGAAGCTTTCTTT. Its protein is CASSYQKGARGTEAFF.

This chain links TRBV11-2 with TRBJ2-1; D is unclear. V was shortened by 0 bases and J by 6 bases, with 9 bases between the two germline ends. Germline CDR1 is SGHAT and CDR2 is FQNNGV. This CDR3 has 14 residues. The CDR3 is CASSLEGRGNEQFF. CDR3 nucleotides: TGTGCCAGCAGCTTAGAAGGTAGAGGCAATGAGCAGTTCTTC.

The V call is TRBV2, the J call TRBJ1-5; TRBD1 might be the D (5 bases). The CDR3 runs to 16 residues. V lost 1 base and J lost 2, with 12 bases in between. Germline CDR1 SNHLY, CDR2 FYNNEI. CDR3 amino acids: CASSEDQGGGNQPQHF. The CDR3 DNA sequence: TGTGCCAGCAGTGAAGATCAAGGAGGGGGCAATCAGCCCCAGCATTTT.

DNA of the CDR3: TGTGCCAGCAAGCCTGGGACAGGGAAAAACATTCAGTACTTC. This codes for CASKPGTGKNIQYF. The chain recombines TRBV18 with TRBJ2-4, with 9 bases aligning to TRBD1. Germline loops: CDR1 KGHSH, CDR2 LQKENI. This CDR3 has 14 residues. After removal of 8 bases from V and 4 bases from J, the junction contained 6 bases not matched to a gene.